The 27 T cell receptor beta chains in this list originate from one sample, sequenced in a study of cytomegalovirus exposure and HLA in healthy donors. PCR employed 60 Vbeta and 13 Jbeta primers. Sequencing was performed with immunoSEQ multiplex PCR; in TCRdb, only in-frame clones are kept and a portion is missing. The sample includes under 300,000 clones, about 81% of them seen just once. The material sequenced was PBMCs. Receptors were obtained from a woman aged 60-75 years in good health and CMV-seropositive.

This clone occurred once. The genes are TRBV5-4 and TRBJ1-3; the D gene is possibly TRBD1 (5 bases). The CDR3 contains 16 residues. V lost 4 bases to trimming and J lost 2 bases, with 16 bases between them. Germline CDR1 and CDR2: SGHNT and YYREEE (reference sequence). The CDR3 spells CASSGGEKGPGNTIYF. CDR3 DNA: TGTGCCAGCAGCGGGGGGGAAAAGGGACCTGGAAACACCATATATTTT.

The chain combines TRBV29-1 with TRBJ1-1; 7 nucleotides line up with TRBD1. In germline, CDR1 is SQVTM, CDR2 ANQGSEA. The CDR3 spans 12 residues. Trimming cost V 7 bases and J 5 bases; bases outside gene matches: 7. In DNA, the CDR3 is TGCAGCGGGGAACAGGGGTGGACTGAAGCTTTCTTT. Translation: CSGEQGWTEAFF.

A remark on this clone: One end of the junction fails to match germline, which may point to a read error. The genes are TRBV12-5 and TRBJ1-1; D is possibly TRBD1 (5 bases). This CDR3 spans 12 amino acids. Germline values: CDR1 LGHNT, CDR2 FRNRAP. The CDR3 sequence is CASGRLGTETFF. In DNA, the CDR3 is TGTGCTAGTGGTAGGTTGGGGACTGAAACTTTCTTT.

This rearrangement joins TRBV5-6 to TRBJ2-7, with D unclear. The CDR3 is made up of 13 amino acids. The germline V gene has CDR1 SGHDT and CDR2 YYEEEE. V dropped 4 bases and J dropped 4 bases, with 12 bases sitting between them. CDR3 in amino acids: CASSGSFQYEQYF. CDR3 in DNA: TGTGCCAGCAGCGGCAGTTTCCAGTACGAGCAGTACTTC.

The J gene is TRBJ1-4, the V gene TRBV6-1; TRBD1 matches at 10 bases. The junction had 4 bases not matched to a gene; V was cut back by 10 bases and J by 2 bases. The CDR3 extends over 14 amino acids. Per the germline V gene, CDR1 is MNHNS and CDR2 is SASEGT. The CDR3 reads CATRQGATNEKLFF. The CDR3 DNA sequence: TGTGCCACAAGACAGGGGGCCACTAATGAAAAACTGTTTTTT.

Here the CDR3 DNA reads TGTGCCAGCAGCTTGGTAGGCGGTATCAACACCGGGGAGCTGTTTTTT. This encodes CASSLVGGINTGELFF. V and J are TRBV5-4 and TRBJ2-2, with D unresolved. V lost 0 bases and J 2 bases, leaving 11 bases between the germline ends. CDR3 length: 16 residues. Germline CDR1 and CDR2: SGHNT and YYREEE (reference sequence).

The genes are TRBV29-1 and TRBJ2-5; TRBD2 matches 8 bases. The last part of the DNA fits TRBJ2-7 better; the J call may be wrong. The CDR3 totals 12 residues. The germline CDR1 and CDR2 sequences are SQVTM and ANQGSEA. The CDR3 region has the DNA TGCAGCGGCGGGACTAGTTCTTACGAGCAGTACTTC. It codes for CSGGTSSYEQYF.

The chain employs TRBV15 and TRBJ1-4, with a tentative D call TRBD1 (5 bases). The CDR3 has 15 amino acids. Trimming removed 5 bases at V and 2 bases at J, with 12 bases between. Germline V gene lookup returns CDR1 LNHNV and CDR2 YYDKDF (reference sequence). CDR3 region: CATSSRQGTNEKLFF. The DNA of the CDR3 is TGTGCCACCAGCTCCCGGCAGGGTACTAATGAAAAACTGTTTTTT.

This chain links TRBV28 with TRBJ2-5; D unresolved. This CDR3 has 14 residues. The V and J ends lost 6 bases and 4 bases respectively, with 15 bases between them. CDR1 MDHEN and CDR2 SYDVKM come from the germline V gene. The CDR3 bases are TGTGCCAGCAGCCCCCTCTTGGCGGCAGAGACCCAGTACTTC. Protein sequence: CASSPLLAAETQYF.

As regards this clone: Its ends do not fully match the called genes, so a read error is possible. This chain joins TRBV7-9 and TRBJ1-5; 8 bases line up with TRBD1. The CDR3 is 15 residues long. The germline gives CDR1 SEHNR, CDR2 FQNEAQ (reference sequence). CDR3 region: CSSSIGQGWIFPQHF. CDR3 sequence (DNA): TGTTCCAGCAGCATAGGACAGGGCTGGATTTTTCCCCAGCATTTT.

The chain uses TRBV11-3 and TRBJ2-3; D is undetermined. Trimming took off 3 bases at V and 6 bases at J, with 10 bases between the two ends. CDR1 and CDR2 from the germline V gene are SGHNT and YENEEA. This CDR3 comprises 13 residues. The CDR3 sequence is CASSLETVDTQYF. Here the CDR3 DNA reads TGTGCCAGCAGCTTGGAGACCGTTGATACGCAGTATTTT.

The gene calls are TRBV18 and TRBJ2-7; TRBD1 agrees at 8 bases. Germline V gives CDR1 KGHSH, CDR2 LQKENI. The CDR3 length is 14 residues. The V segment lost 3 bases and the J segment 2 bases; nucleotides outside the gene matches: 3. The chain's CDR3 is CASSPSQGAYEQYF. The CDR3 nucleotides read TGTGCCAGCTCACCGTCACAGGGGGCCTACGAGCAGTACTTC.

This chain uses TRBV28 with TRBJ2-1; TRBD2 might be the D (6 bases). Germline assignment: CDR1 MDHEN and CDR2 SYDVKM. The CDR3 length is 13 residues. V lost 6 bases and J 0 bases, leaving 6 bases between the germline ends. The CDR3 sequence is CASSGSSYNEQFF. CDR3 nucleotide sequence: TGTGCCAGCAGCGGGAGCTCCTACAATGAGCAGTTCTTC.

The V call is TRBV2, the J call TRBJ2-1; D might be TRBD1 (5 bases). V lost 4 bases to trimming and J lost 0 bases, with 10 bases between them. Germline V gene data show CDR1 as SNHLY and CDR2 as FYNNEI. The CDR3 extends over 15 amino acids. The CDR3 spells CASSVTVSSYNEQFF. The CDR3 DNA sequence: TGTGCCAGCAGTGTGACAGTTAGCTCCTACAATGAGCAGTTCTTC.

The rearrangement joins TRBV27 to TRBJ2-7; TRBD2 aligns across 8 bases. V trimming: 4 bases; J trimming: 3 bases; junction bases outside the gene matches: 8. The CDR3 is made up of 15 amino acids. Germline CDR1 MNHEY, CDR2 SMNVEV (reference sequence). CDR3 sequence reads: CASSSLTSDSYEQYF. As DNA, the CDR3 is TGTGCCAGCAGTTCTCTGACTAGCGACAGCTACGAGCAGTACTTC.

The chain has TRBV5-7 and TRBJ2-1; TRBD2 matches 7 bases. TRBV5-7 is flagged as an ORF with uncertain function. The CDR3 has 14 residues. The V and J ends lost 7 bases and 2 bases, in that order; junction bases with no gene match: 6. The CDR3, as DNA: TGTGCCAGCTGGGGAAGCGGGGCCTACAATGAGCAGTTCTTC. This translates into CASWGSGAYNEQFF.

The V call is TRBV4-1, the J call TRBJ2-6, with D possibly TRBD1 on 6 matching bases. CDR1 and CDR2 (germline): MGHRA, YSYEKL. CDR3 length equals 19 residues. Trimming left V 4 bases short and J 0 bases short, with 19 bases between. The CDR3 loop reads CASSPLPGQTYSGANVLTF. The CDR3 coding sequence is TGCGCCAGCAGCCCCTTGCCAGGACAGACTTACTCTGGGGCCAACGTCCTGACTTTC.

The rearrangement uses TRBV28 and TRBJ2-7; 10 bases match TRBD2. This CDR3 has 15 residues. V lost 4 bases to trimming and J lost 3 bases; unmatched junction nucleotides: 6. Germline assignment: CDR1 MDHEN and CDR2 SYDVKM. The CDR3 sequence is CASSSPGLADYEQYF. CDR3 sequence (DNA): TGTGCCAGCAGTTCCCCCGGACTAGCGGACTACGAGCAGTACTTC.

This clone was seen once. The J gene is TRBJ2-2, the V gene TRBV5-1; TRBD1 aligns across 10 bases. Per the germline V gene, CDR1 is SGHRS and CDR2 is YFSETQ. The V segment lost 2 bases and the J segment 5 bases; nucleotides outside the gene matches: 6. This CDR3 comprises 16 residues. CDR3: CASSLGGQGRTGELFF. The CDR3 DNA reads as TGCGCCAGCAGCTTAGGGGGACAGGGGAGAACCGGGGAGCTGTTTTTT.

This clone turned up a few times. CDR3 sequence: CASSLISGSWELFF. The CDR3 DNA reads as TGTGCCAGCAGCCTGATTAGCGGGTCCTGGGAGCTGTTTTTT. The V call is TRBV27, the J call TRBJ2-2; 7 bases align to TRBD2. Germline V gene sequence: CDR1 MNHEY, CDR2 SMNVEV (reference sequence). This CDR3 is built from 14 residues. J was trimmed by 9 bases and V by 6 bases; bases with no gene match: 10.

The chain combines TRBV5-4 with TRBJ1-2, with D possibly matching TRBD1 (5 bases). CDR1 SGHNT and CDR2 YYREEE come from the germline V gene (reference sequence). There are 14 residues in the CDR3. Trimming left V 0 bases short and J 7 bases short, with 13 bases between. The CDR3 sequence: CASSLAGSQGGYTF. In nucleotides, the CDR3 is TGTGCCAGCAGCTTGGCCGGGTCTCAGGGTGGCTACACCTTC.

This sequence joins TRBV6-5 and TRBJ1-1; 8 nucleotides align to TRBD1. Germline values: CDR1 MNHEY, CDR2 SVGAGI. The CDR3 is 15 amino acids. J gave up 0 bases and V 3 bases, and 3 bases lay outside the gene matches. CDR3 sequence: CASSYSGGLNTEAFF. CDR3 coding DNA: TGTGCCAGCAGTTATTCAGGGGGCTTGAACACTGAAGCTTTCTTT.

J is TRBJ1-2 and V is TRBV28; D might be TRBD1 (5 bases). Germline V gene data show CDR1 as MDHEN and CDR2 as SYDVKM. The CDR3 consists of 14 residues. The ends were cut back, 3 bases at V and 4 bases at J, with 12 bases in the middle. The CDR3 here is CASSFGGLIYGYTF. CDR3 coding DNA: TGTGCCAGCAGTTTCGGGGGACTCATCTATGGCTACACCTTC.

CDR3 DNA: TGTGCCAGTAGTATACGGACAGCGAACACCGGGGAGCTGTTTTTT. Its translation is CASSIRTANTGELFF. This chain links TRBV19 with TRBJ2-2, with a weak D call TRBD1 (6 bases). V was pared by 2 bases and J by 0 bases, with 7 bases between. Germline values: CDR1 LNHDA, CDR2 SQIVND (reference sequence). This CDR3 region has 15 residues. Using reference TRBV19 and TRBJ2-2 for the parts outside the CDR3, the full variable domain is DGGITQSPKYLFRKEGQNVTLSCEQNLNHDAMYWYRQDPGQGLRLIYYSQIVNDFQKGDIAEGYSVSREKKESFPLTVTSAQKNPTAFYLCASSIRTANTGELFFGEGSRLTVL.

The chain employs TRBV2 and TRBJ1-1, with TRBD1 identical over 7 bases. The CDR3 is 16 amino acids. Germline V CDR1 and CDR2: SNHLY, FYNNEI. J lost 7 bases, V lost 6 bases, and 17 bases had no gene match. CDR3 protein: CASRTNPGQLSYEAFF. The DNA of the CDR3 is TGTGCCAGCAGGACCAACCCGGGACAGCTAAGCTATGAAGCTTTCTTT.

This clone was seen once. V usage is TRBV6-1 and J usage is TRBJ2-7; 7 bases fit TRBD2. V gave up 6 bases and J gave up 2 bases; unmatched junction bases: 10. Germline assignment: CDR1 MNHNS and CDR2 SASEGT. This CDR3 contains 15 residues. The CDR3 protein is CASSTSAGLAYEQYF. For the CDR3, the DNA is TGTGCCAGCAGCACTTCCGCAGGACTAGCCTACGAGCAGTACTTC.

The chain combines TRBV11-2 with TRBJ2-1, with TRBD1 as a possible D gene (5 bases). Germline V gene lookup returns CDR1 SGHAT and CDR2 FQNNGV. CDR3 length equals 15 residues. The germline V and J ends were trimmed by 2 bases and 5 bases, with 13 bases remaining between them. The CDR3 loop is CASSLIRGLHNEQFF. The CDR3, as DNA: TGTGCCAGCAGCTTAATAAGGGGTCTCCACAATGAGCAGTTCTTC.